The clone carrying this TCR beta chain was found many times. Its antigen is not known. These data are taken from a study of T cells in Graves' hyperthyroidism and ophthalmopathy. Study-level findings and limits: Most clonotypes expanded in thyroid above 0.001 were likewise present in blood.

What was amplified from RNA transcripts were TCR beta CDR3 regions. When the TCR CDR3 underwent first-round RT-PCR, the HTBI primer set was used. Using its own MiXCR run on the multiplex PCR reads, TCRdb lists one record per CDR3 protein. The sample includes 380,000 or so distinct CDR3 sequences, approximately 19% of them seen just once. Hyperthyroidism, newly diagnosed and lasting under 2 months, affected patients aged 18 to 65. The TCR comes from a woman between 18 and 30 years old with Graves' hyperthyroidism. The sequencing input was blood.

CDR3 in DNA: TGTGCCAGCAGTACGGACGGCTACGAGCAGTACTTC. The encoded protein is CASSTDGYEQYF. V is TRBV28 and J is TRBJ2-7; no definite D call. Trimming left V 5 bases short and J 3 bases short, with 8 bases between. Germline assignment: CDR1 MDHEN and CDR2 SYDVKM. The CDR3 has 12 amino acids.